Shown below are 7 T cell receptor beta chains from a single sample sequenced in a study of T cells in Graves' hyperthyroidism and ophthalmopathy (dated 2019 in TCRdb). Library preparation employed multiplex PCR. Data came from an Illumina HiSeq 2000. TCR beta CDR3 regions were amplified from RNA transcripts. The first round of RT-PCR for the TCR CDR3 was performed with the HTBI primer set and the Qiagen OneStep RT-PCR kit. Through fastp at Q25 and MiXCR, TCRdb rebuilt clones from the public reads, retaining in-frame beta chains. Each entry merges the rows of one CDR3 protein and shows their most common DNA and genes. The sample table holds 90,000 to 120,000 distinct CDR3 sequences, of which 16% were seen once. The ten biggest clones cover 35% to 45% of the sample. Sequencing was performed on blood. The receptors were gathered from a woman in her fifties or sixties with Graves' hyperthyroidism.

This clonotype came up many times. This rearrangement joins TRBV9 to TRBJ1-5; 9 bases are a match to TRBD1. Germline lookup yields CDR1 SGDLS and CDR2 YYNGEE. The CDR3 runs 13 residues. V lost 3 bases and J lost 9; bases outside the gene matches: 4. The CDR3 DNA follows: TGTGCCAGCAGCGACAGGGGGCTCGGGCCCCAGCATTTT. This translates into CASSDRGLGPQHF.

This clonotype was found many times. V usage is TRBV18 and J usage is TRBJ1-1; D is unclear. Germline CDR1 reads KGHSH; CDR2 reads LQKENI. Trimming took 5 bases from V and 7 from J, leaving 11 bases between them. The CDR3 totals 12 residues. CDR3 residues: CASSTREGEAFF. The CDR3 nucleotides read TGTGCCAGCTCAACACGAGAGGGTGAAGCTTTCTTT.

In its sample, this clonotype was seen many times. The V call is TRBV5-8, the J call TRBJ1-5; D call uncertain. This CDR3 is 14 amino acids long. Deletions cut 0 bases from V and 7 bases from J, with 11 bases between. Germline V gene sequence: CDR1 SGHTS, CDR2 YDEGEE. The CDR3 loop reads CASSLDSPGQPQHF. CDR3 DNA: TGTGCCAGCAGCTTGGATTCACCTGGCCAGCCCCAGCATTTT.

This clonotype showed up many times. The chain links TRBV19 to TRBJ2-3, with D tentatively TRBD1 (6 bases). The germline gives CDR1 LNHDA, CDR2 SQIVND (reference sequence). This CDR3 is built from 14 residues. Trimming shortened V by 1 base and J by 2 bases, and 7 bases separated the two germline ends. Written as DNA, the CDR3 is TGTGCCAGTAGTATAGGGACAGACACAGATACGCAGTATTTT. Residues: CASSIGTDTDTQYF.

Notes on this clonotype: This clone may be a read error of a much larger clone one base away. This chain links TRBV7-2 with TRBJ1-2; 7 bases line up with TRBD1. V lost 5 bases to trimming and J lost 6 bases; unmatched junction nucleotides: 6. Germline CDR1 SGHTA, CDR2 FQGNSA. There are 13 residues in the CDR3. CDR3 DNA: TGTGCCAGCAGCGTGGACAGGCGTGATGGCTACACCTTC. This codes for CASSVDRRDGYTF.

In its sample, this clonotype was seen many times. The chain recombines TRBV10-3 with TRBJ2-3; D may be TRBD2 (6 bases). Germline V gene sequence: CDR1 ENHRY, CDR2 SYGVKD. CDR3 size: 13 residues. The V gene lost 0 bases and the J gene lost 6 bases, with 7 bases spanning the gap. The CDR3 coding sequence is TGTGCCATCAGTGAGTCTGGGAGGGATACGCAGTATTTT. Residues: CAISESGRDTQYF.

The sample holds many counts of this clonotype. The V gene is TRBV29-1, the J gene TRBJ2-1; 9 positions match TRBD2. CDR3 length: 14 amino acids. Looked up from germline, CDR1 is SQVTM and CDR2 is ANQGSEA. V lost 8 bases, J lost 10 bases, and 15 bases stayed unmatched. CDR3 nucleotide sequence: TGCAGCTCAGATGGGGGCGGGAGGGCCCTCGAGCAGTTCTTC. This translates into CSSDGGGRALEQFF.